Presented here are 11 T cell receptor beta chains from one specimen sequenced in a study of post-analysis software for immune sequencing data. Study-level points and caveats: Patients had higher frequencies than controls of roughly 5 TRBV segments, including TRBV5-6, TRBV5-1 and TRBV20-1.

Antigen specificity for these receptors is unknown. Each TCR beta cDNA library carried unique molecular identifiers. TCRdb used MiXCR to reprocess the PCR reads, holding one entry per CDR3 protein. The data hold about 460,000 distinct CDR3 sequences, with around 40% observed a single time. Material for sequencing was blood. All receptors derive from a girl aged 10 to 17 with multiple sclerosis.

The chain links TRBV11-2 to TRBJ2-4; weak D call: TRBD1 (5 bases). The J call may be incorrect, as the DNA end agrees better with TRBJ2-7. The CDR3 covers 14 residues. The germline V gene has CDR1 SGHAT and CDR2 FQNNGV. In DNA, the CDR3 is TGTGCCAGCAGCTTAGCGCGCAGGGTCTACGAGCAGTACTTC. It encodes CASSLARRVYEQYF.

Notes on this clonotype: This could be a read error, since a much larger clone is one nucleotide away. The J gene is TRBJ2-3, the V gene TRBV4-3; D perhaps matches TRBD2 (6 bases). CDR3 size: 16 residues. Deletions cut 0 bases from V and 4 bases from J, with 14 bases between. CDR1 LGHNA and CDR2 YSLEER come from the germline V gene. The CDR3 region has the DNA TGCGCCAGCAGCCAAGATTGGACTGGCGGGGCAGATACGCAGTATTTT. Protein sequence: CASSQDWTGGADTQYF.

This clonotype occurred a few times. V and J are TRBV29-1 and TRBJ1-1; D not certain. CDR1 is SQVTM and CDR2 is ANQGSEA in the germline V gene. The CDR3 spans 13 residues. With 4 bases removed from V and 6 bases from J, the gap between germline ends came to 15 bases. The CDR3 nucleotides are TGCAGCGTTGCGACAAACCGCGCTCCTGAAGCTTTCTTT. This sequence encodes CSVATNRAPEAFF.

The chain combines TRBV28 with TRBJ1-2; the D is unclear. The CDR3 has 15 amino acids. V was clipped by 2 bases and J by 4 bases, with 14 bases between them. Germline CDR1 reads MDHEN; CDR2 reads SYDVKM. The CDR3: CASSLSPPGAYGYTF. DNA of the CDR3: TGTGCCAGCAGTTTAAGCCCCCCCGGCGCCTATGGCTACACCTTC.

The table lists this clonotype with a few counts. The chain combines TRBV7-9 with TRBJ2-7, with D unclear. Per the germline V gene, CDR1 is SEHNR and CDR2 is FQNEAQ (reference sequence). CDR3 length: 12 residues. Between the trimmed V and J ends, which lost 1 base and 4 bases, there was a span of 5 bases. This chain's CDR3 is CASSLEYYEQYF. CDR3 coding DNA: TGTGCCAGCAGCTTAGAATATTACGAGCAGTACTTC.

This clonotype was counted between two and nine times. This sequence joins TRBV20-1 and TRBJ2-5; the D gene could be TRBD1 or TRBD2 (7 bases each). Per germline, CDR1 DFQATT and CDR2 SNEGSKA (reference sequence). Trimming pared 5 bases from V and 5 bases from J, leaving 12 bases between. CDR3 size: 12 residues. The CDR3 is CSAQGGRETQYF. The CDR3, as DNA: TGCAGTGCTCAGGGGGGGAGGGAGACCCAGTACTTC.

The chain links TRBV20-1 to TRBJ1-1, with D possibly being TRBD1 (5 bases). V was trimmed by 1 base and J by 1 base, leaving 10 bases between them. The CDR3 runs to 14 residues. Looked up from germline, CDR1 is DFQATT and CDR2 is SNEGSKA (reference sequence). In DNA, the CDR3 is TGCAGTGCTAGAGCGCTTACAGGGAACACTGAAGCTTTCTTT. As protein: CSARALTGNTEAFF.

This clonotype has more than one count but fewer than ten. V and J are TRBV28 and TRBJ2-1, with TRBD2 matching 13 bases. The germline gives CDR1 MDHEN, CDR2 SYDVKM. Unmatched junction bases numbered 13, after V lost 5 bases and J lost 9 bases. The length of the CDR3 is 17 residues. CDR3 nucleotide sequence: TGTGCCAGCAGTCCTCGGACTAGCGGGAGTTGGGTCGGTGAGCAGTTCTTC. It specifies CASSPRTSGSWVGEQFF.

The chain links TRBV9 to TRBJ2-4; 9 nucleotides align to TRBD1. The J call is uncertain, as TRBJ2-7 better fits the DNA end. This CDR3 is built from 16 residues. CDR1 and CDR2 (germline): SGDLS, YYNGEE. CDR3 protein: CASSVAPGTGSNEQYF. The DNA for the CDR3 is TGTGCCAGCAGCGTAGCACCCGGGACAGGGAGCAACGAGCAGTACTTC.

V gene TRBV5-1 combines with J gene TRBJ2-3; 8 bases align to TRBD2. Losses at the gene ends were 7 bases for V and 0 bases for J; bases not matched to a gene: 10. CDR1 SGHRS and CDR2 YFSETQ come from the germline V gene. The CDR3 sequence is 16 residues long. The CDR3 DNA is TGCGCCAGCGGTCCGGTTGCGGGAGGTAGCACAGATACGCAGTATTTT. The encoded protein is CASGPVAGGSTDTQYF.

The chain uses TRBV10-3 and TRBJ2-3, with 11 bases fitting TRBD2. V was clipped by 4 bases and J by 4 bases; unmatched bases: 4. CDR1 and CDR2 from the germline V gene are ENHRY and SYGVKD. CDR3 size: 15 residues. DNA of the CDR3: TGTGCCATCAGTGGACTAGCGGGGACATCAGATACGCAGTATTTT. This translates into CAISGLAGTSDTQYF.